The 24 T cell receptor beta chains below were found in one sample sequenced in a study of early T cells in non-severe SARS-CoV-2 infection (dated by TCRdb to the early 2020s). Library creation used 5' RACE. The data were produced on a NextSeq 500. TCRdb reworked the public reads: Q25 trimming with fastp, MiXCR clone assembly, productive beta chains retained. For every CDR3 protein sequence, its rows merge into one entry that carries the most common genes and DNA. The sample table holds around 88,000 distinct CDR3 sequences, of which about 15% were seen once. The ten largest clonotypes hold roughly 6.4% of the sample. Sequencing was done on a sample of whole blood. All receptors come from an adult who was a healthcare worker with PCR-confirmed SARS-CoV-2 infection or an uninfected control (not recorded which).

J is TRBJ2-1 and V is TRBV29-1, with D unresolved. Germline CDR1 SQVTM, CDR2 ANQGSEA. The CDR3 totals 10 residues. V was pared by 6 bases and J by 3 bases, with 3 bases between. CDR3: CSVDYNEQFF. In nucleotides, the CDR3 is TGCAGCGTCGACTACAATGAGCAGTTCTTC.

This clonotype was seen a few times. V gene TRBV10-2 combines with J gene TRBJ2-7, with 12 bases fitting TRBD2. Germline CDR1 WSHSY, CDR2 SAAADI. The ends lost 7 bases at V and 4 bases at J; junction bases unmatched: 5. There are 14 residues in the CDR3. Written as DNA, the CDR3 is TGCGCCAGCATTGCGACTAGCGGGAGATACGAGCAGTACTTC. Its translation is CASIATSGRYEQYF.

There are many counts of this clonotype. V gene TRBV5-6 combines with J gene TRBJ2-2; D not certain. Trimming took 6 bases from V and 7 from J, leaving 10 bases between them. Germline V gives CDR1 SGHDT, CDR2 YYEEEE. The CDR3 extends over 12 amino acids. In DNA form, the CDR3 reads TGTGCCAGCAAGATCTTAAGCGGGGAGCTGTTTTTT. It specifies CASKILSGELFF.

J is TRBJ1-1 and V is TRBV7-9; no clear D. V lost 2 bases and J lost 2, with 9 bases in between. This CDR3 spans 14 amino acids. Per germline, CDR1 SEHNR and CDR2 FQNEAQ (reference sequence). The chain's CDR3 is CASSLRETNTEAFF. CDR3 in DNA: TGTGCCAGCAGCTTAAGAGAGACTAACACTGAAGCTTTCTTT.

This clonotype has more than one count but fewer than ten. The chain combines TRBV7-6 with TRBJ2-6; 12 bases line up with TRBD2. J lost 0 bases, V lost 5 bases, and 5 bases had no gene match. The CDR3 runs to 18 residues. Germline CDR1 reads SGHVS; CDR2 reads FNYEAQ. The CDR3: CASSATLAGGSGANVLTF. In DNA form, the CDR3 reads TGTGCCAGCAGCGCAACACTAGCGGGAGGCTCTGGGGCCAACGTCCTGACTTTC.

This clonotype was picked up a small number of times. The chain recombines TRBV10-1 with TRBJ1-5; TRBD1 might be the D (5 bases). The CDR3 covers 13 residues. V was shortened by 8 bases and J by 4 bases, with 12 bases between the two germline ends. The germline CDR1 and CDR2 sequences are WNHNN and SYGVQD (reference sequence). In DNA form, the CDR3 reads TGCGCCAGCGCCCTCGGGGGAAATCAGCCCCAGCATTTT. It encodes CASALGGNQPQHF.

This clonotype has a handful of counts. This chain connects TRBV29-1 to TRBJ1-3; D gene uncertain. With 2 bases removed from V and 0 bases from J, the gap between germline ends came to 5 bases. The germline V gene encodes CDR1 SQVTM and CDR2 ANQGSEA. The CDR3 sequence is 13 residues long. Here the CDR3 DNA reads TGCAGCGTTGAACGGGGCTCTGGAAACACCATATATTTT. This translates into CSVERGSGNTIYF.

In this sample, this clonotype turned up many times. The chain employs TRBV7-6 and TRBJ1-6, with TRBD1 matching over 9 bases. From germline, CDR1 is SGHVS and CDR2 FNYEAQ. V dropped 0 bases and J dropped 9; count of bases not matched to a gene: 3. CDR3 size: 15 residues. The CDR3 region is CASSLAGTGTSPLHF. CDR3 bases: TGTGCCAGCAGCTTAGCCGGGACAGGGACTTCACCCCTCCACTTT.

Remarks on this clonotype: A much larger clonotype is one base distant, so this may be a read error. The chain carries TRBV18 and TRBJ1-2; 7 nucleotides line up with TRBD1. The CDR3 spans 16 residues. The germline V gene encodes CDR1 KGHSH and CDR2 LQKENI. The CDR3 sequence is CVSSPQLQGTNYGYTF. CDR3 sequence (DNA): TGTGTCAGCTCACCACAATTACAGGGGACAAACTATGGCTACACCTTC.

The chain couples TRBV11-2 to TRBJ2-3; D is undetermined. The CDR3 is 12 residues long. V lost 5 bases and J lost 4, with 7 bases in between. Germline CDR1 reads SGHAT; CDR2 reads FQNNGV. The chain's CDR3 is CASSPYSDTQYF. The CDR3 DNA follows: TGTGCCAGCAGCCCTTACTCAGATACGCAGTATTTT.

This clonotype was seen ten or more times. The chain carries TRBV12-3 or TRBV12-4 and TRBJ2-7, with D hard to call. The CDR3 totals 14 residues. V dropped 2 bases and J dropped 5 bases, with 13 bases sitting between them. CDR3 sequence: CASSLLAYKDEQYF. The CDR3 nucleotides are TGTGCCAGCAGTTTATTGGCGTATAAGGACGAGCAGTACTTC.

The gene calls are TRBV20-1 and TRBJ1-1; D is unclear. Germline V gives CDR1 DFQATT, CDR2 SNEGSKA (reference sequence). The CDR3 length is 11 residues. Deletions cut 6 bases from V and 6 bases from J, with 11 bases between. In DNA, the CDR3 is TGCAGTGCCTCACCGGGCCCTGAAGCTTTCTTT. Its protein is CSASPGPEAFF.

This clonotype showed up just a few times. This chain connects TRBV7-6 to TRBJ2-1; TRBD2 matches 8 bases. V lost 1 base, J lost 6 bases, and 8 bases stayed unmatched. CDR1 SGHVS and CDR2 FNYEAQ come from the germline V gene. The CDR3 is 16 amino acids. The CDR3 loop reads CASSLVVAGGSNEQFF. For the CDR3, the DNA is TGTGCCAGCAGCTTAGTAGTGGCGGGAGGAAGCAATGAGCAGTTCTTC.

Concerning this clonotype: The junction differs from germline at one of its ends, possibly a read error. This chain joins TRBV3-1 and TRBJ2-6, with a tentative D call TRBD1 (5 bases). This CDR3 spans 16 amino acids. Germline loops: CDR1 LGHDT, CDR2 YNNKEL (reference sequence). The CDR3 region has the DNA TGTGCCAGCAGCTTCATTTTGAGCTCTGGGGCCAACGTCCCGACTTTC. Translated: CASSFILSSGANVPTF.

The chain is built from TRBV20-1 and TRBJ2-1; D is undetermined. The CDR3 loop spans 15 amino acids. Deletions cut 4 bases from V and 0 bases from J, with 13 bases between. Germline CDR1 DFQATT, CDR2 SNEGSKA (reference sequence). Here the CDR3 DNA reads TGCAGTGCTACGACACAGCCAAGCTCCTACAATGAGCAGTTCTTC. This codes for CSATTQPSSYNEQFF.

The J gene is TRBJ2-4, the V gene TRBV29-1; D is undetermined. Germline assignment: CDR1 SQVTM and CDR2 ANQGSEA. V shed 5 bases and J shed 0 bases, with 8 bases lying between them. This CDR3 comprises 13 residues. The CDR3 nucleotides read TGCAGCGTTCGGGTAGTAGCCAAAAACATTCAGTACTTC. Amino acids: CSVRVVAKNIQYF.

Ten or more counts support this clonotype. The rearrangement links TRBV10-2 to TRBJ1-1; unclear D gene. The V and J ends lost 6 bases and 5 bases respectively, with 10 bases between them. The V gene's germline CDR1 is WSHSY and CDR2 SAAADI. The CDR3 contains 12 residues. CDR3 sequence (DNA): TGCGCCAGCAGAGACGGATGGACTGAAGCTTTCTTT. This gives the protein CASRDGWTEAFF.

The chain carries TRBV7-6 and TRBJ2-5, with a tentative D call TRBD2 (6 bases). The CDR3 covers 14 residues. Looked up from germline, CDR1 is SGHVS and CDR2 is FNYEAQ. Trimming pared 6 bases from V and 1 base from J, leaving 12 bases between. In DNA, the CDR3 is TGTGCCAGCAGTTTGGCGGGGTTCCAAGAGACCCAGTACTTC. Translated, it gives CASSLAGFQETQYF.

Within the sample, this clonotype is medium-sized. The J gene is TRBJ2-1, the V gene TRBV5-1, with 8 bases identical to TRBD2. Germline CDR1 reads SGHRS; CDR2 reads YFSETQ. The CDR3 is made up of 15 amino acids. With 0 bases clipped from V and 9 bases from J, the junction kept 8 bases outside the gene matches. DNA of the CDR3: TGCGCCAGCAGCTTGGAGGTAGCGGGACAACCTGAGCAGTTCTTC. Amino acids: CASSLEVAGQPEQFF.

This clonotype came up a few times. The chain links TRBV7-2 to TRBJ1-5, with unresolved D. V was pared by 1 base and J by 0 bases, with 4 bases between. Germline CDR1 reads SGHTA; CDR2 reads FQGNSA. The CDR3 runs to 14 residues. DNA of the CDR3: TGTGCCAGCAGCTTAGGGTTTAGCAATCAGCCCCAGCATTTT. Translating it yields CASSLGFSNQPQHF.

The genes are TRBV12-3 or TRBV12-4 and TRBJ2-3; the match to TRBD2 covers 15 bases. The CDR3 totals 20 residues. Trimming cost V 8 bases and J 1 base; bases outside gene matches: 16. The CDR3 sequence: CASQVLRGGLAGGGTDTQYF. Here the CDR3 DNA reads TGTGCCAGCCAAGTTCTCAGGGGCGGACTAGCGGGAGGGGGCACAGATACGCAGTATTTT.

This clonotype has more than one count but fewer than ten. The J gene is TRBJ2-5, the V gene TRBV9, with 8 bases matching TRBD2. There are 14 residues in the CDR3. Trimming removed 3 bases from V and 5 bases from J; junction bases left unmatched: 6. Looked up from germline, CDR1 is SGDLS and CDR2 is YYNGEE. The CDR3 loop is CASSGSAGVETQYF. In DNA, the CDR3 is TGTGCCAGCAGCGGTTCAGCGGGAGTGGAGACCCAGTACTTC. Full variable domain (remainder filled in from reference TRBV9 and TRBJ2-5): DSGVTQTPKHLITATGQRVTLRCSPRSGDLSVYWYQQSLDQGLQFLIQYYNGEERAKGNILERFSAQQFPDLHSELNLSSLELGDSALYFCASSGSAGVETQYFGPGTRLLVL.

The genes are TRBV18 and TRBJ1-4; D is uncertain. V was shortened by 1 base and J by 0 bases, with 6 bases between the two germline ends. This CDR3 contains 15 residues. Germline values: CDR1 KGHSH, CDR2 LQKENI. As DNA, the CDR3 is TGTGCCAGCTCACCACTCGGTACAACTAATGAAAAACTGTTTTTT. It is translated as CASSPLGTTNEKLFF.

This clonotype was observed a handful of times. Here the CDR3 reads CASRWGPGSNQPQHF. CDR3 in DNA: TGTGCCAGTAGGTGGGGGCCTGGAAGCAATCAGCCCCAGCATTTT. V is TRBV19 and J is TRBJ1-5; D is possibly TRBD1 (6 bases). The CDR3 has 15 residues. Germline values: CDR1 LNHDA, CDR2 SQIVND (reference sequence). Trimming took off 6 bases at V and 1 base at J, with 13 bases between the two ends.